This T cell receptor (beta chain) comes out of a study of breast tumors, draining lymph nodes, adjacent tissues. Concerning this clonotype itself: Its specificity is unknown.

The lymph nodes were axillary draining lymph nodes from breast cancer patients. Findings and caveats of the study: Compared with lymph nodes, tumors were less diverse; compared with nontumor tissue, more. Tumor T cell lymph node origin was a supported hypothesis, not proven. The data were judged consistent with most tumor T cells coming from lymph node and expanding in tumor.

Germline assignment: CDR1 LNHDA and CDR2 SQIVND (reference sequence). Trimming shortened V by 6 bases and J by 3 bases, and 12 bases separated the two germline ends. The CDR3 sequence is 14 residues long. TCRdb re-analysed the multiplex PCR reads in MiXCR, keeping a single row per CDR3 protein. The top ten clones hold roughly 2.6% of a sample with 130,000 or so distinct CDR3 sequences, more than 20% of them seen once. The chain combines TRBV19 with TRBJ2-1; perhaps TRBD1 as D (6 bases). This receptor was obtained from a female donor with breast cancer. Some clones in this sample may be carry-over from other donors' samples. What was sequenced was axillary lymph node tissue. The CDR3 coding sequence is TGTGCCAGTAGAGGGGACACTATCTACAATGAGCAGTTCTTC. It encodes CASRGDTIYNEQFF.